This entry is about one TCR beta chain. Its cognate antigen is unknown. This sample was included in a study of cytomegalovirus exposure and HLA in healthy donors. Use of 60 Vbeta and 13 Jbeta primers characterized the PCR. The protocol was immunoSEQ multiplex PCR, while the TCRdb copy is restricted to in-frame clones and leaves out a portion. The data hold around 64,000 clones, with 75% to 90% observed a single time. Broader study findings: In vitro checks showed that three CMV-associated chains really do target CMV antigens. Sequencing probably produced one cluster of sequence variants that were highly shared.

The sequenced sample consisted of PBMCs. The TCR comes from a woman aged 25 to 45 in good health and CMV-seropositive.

As DNA, the CDR3 is TGTGCCACCAGCAGTGTAACAGGTCCCAATCAGCCCCAGCATTTT. Translation: CATSSVTGPNQPQHF. The chain joins TRBV15 to TRBJ1-5, with TRBD1 as a possible D gene (5 bases). Trimming took off 3 bases at V and 3 bases at J, with 12 bases between the two ends. CDR3 length: 15 amino acids. Per germline, CDR1 LNHNV and CDR2 YYDKDF (reference sequence).